Below are 32 T cell receptor beta chains sequenced from a single sample in a study of shared clonotypes between healthy human individuals. Here immunoSEQ multiplex PCR was the method, and the copy in TCRdb shows in-frame clones only, minus some. This sample has some 2 million clones, with less than 95% found just once. Only CD45RO-negative cells positively selected for CCR7 counted as naive CD8 cells, so terminally differentiated effector memory CD45RA+ cells were excluded. Material for sequencing was naive CD8+ T cells sorted from blood. The receptor source for this set is a man in his late teens or twenties in good health.

The J gene is TRBJ2-5, the V gene TRBV5-1; 10 bases match TRBD2. V was pared by 5 bases and J by 2 bases, with 6 bases of the junction left unmatched. The V gene's germline CDR1 is SGHRS and CDR2 YFSETQ. The CDR3 is made up of 15 amino acids. Written as DNA, the CDR3 is TGCGCCAGCAGGCAAGCTAGCGGGGGACAAGAGACCCAGTACTTC. This encodes CASRQASGGQETQYF.

The rearrangement uses TRBV7-9 and TRBJ2-7; 7 nucleotides align to TRBD1. The CDR3 spans 14 residues. The germline gives CDR1 SEHNR, CDR2 FQNEAQ (reference sequence). V lost 5 bases and J lost 2; bases outside the gene matches: 6. CDR3 bases: TGTGCCAGCAGCGCCCAGACAGGGACCTACGAGCAGTACTTC. Translation: CASSAQTGTYEQYF.

The chain links TRBV6-5 to TRBJ1-2, with 9 bases lining up with TRBD1. In germline, CDR1 is MNHEY, CDR2 SVGAGI. The CDR3 covers 14 residues. Germline trimming cut 7 bases from V and 8 bases from J; bases unmatched to any gene: 11. CDR3: CASTTGTGWDGYTF. The DNA of the CDR3 is TGTGCCAGCACCACCGGGACAGGGTGGGACGGCTACACCTTC.

The chain uses TRBV13 and TRBJ2-1, with 8 bases fitting TRBD2. The CDR3 covers 16 residues. V lost 5 bases to trimming and J lost 8 bases; unmatched junction nucleotides: 14. In germline, CDR1 is PRHDT, CDR2 FYEKMQ (reference sequence). CDR3 region: CASSRPWSGGRDEQFF. In nucleotides, the CDR3 is TGTGCCAGCAGCCGTCCTTGGAGCGGGGGAAGGGATGAGCAGTTCTTC.

The genes are TRBV9 and TRBJ2-1; weak D call: TRBD2 (6 bases). CDR1 SGDLS and CDR2 YYNGEE come from the germline V gene. The CDR3 runs 14 residues. Trimming removed 0 bases from V and 6 bases from J, with 10 bases in between. CDR3: CASSVAEGPNEQFF. Written as DNA, the CDR3 is TGTGCCAGCAGCGTAGCGGAGGGTCCCAATGAGCAGTTCTTC.

The chain is built from TRBV7-2 and TRBJ2-2; D gene unclear. Germline V CDR1 and CDR2: SGHTA, FQGNSA. The V gene lost 5 bases and the J gene lost 5 bases, with 12 bases spanning the gap. This CDR3 comprises 14 residues. The chain's CDR3 is CASSQIIRTGELFF. The CDR3 bases are TGTGCCAGCAGCCAAATTATTCGGACCGGGGAGCTGTTTTTT.

The rearrangement links TRBV9 to TRBJ2-7; D tentatively reads TRBD1 or TRBD2 (5 bases each). In germline, CDR1 is SGDLS, CDR2 YYNGEE. Trimming removed 0 bases at V and 2 bases at J, with 12 bases between. CDR3 length: 15 amino acids. The CDR3 DNA follows: TGTGCCAGCAGCGTAGGGGCAGGGACCACCTACGAGCAGTACTTC. Translated: CASSVGAGTTYEQYF.

The V call is TRBV29-1, the J call TRBJ2-5; tentatively, D is TRBD2 (6 bases). Germline CDR1 reads SQVTM; CDR2 reads ANQGSEA. V lost 2 bases and J 1 base, leaving 14 bases between the germline ends. CDR3 length: 15 amino acids. The CDR3 DNA reads as TGCAGCGTTGAAAATGCCCTGGAGGGCCAAGAGACCCAGTACTTC. Its protein product is CSVENALEGQETQYF.

The genes are TRBV2 and TRBJ1-2; D unclear. The CDR3 covers 14 residues. V shed 2 bases and J shed 2 bases, with 9 bases lying between them. Per germline, CDR1 SNHLY and CDR2 FYNNEI. This chain's CDR3 is CASSETADNYGYTF. For the CDR3, the DNA is TGTGCCAGCAGTGAAACGGCTGACAACTATGGCTACACCTTC.

The V call is TRBV27, the J call TRBJ2-1; a possible D gene is TRBD1 (6 bases). V was trimmed by 3 bases and J by 3 bases, leaving 9 bases between them. Germline V gene data show CDR1 as MNHEY and CDR2 as SMNVEV (reference sequence). CDR3 size: 14 residues. As DNA, the CDR3 is TGTGCCAGCAGTTTGGGACACGTCTACAATGAGCAGTTCTTC. It yields the protein CASSLGHVYNEQFF.

This chain links TRBV7-9 with TRBJ2-1; 15 nucleotides line up with TRBD2. The germline V gene has CDR1 SEHNR and CDR2 FQNEAQ (reference sequence). Trimming at V came to 4 bases and at J to 8 bases, leaving 6 bases not matched to a gene. This CDR3 contains 16 residues. In DNA form, the CDR3 reads TGTGCCAGCAGCTCCCCCGGGACTAGCGGGAGGTATGAGCAGTTCTTC. Amino acid sequence: CASSSPGTSGRYEQFF.

This chain connects TRBV13 to TRBJ2-7, with TRBD1 as a possible D gene (6 bases). Germline V gene data show CDR1 as PRHDT and CDR2 as FYEKMQ (reference sequence). The CDR3 extends over 15 amino acids. V was pared by 4 bases and J by 2 bases, with 15 bases between. CDR3 sequence reads: CASSSYSQGTYEQYF. CDR3 DNA: TGTGCCAGCAGCTCCTATTCTCAGGGGACCTACGAGCAGTACTTC.

About this clone itself: A read error may explain this, as a much larger clone is one base away. The chain carries TRBV27 and TRBJ2-7; D gene ambiguous. Germline V lookup: CDR1 MNHEY, CDR2 SMNVEV (reference sequence). The CDR3 has 11 amino acids. The V end lost 5 bases, the J end lost 0 bases, and 2 bases lay between the germline ends. Here the CDR3 reads CASSHSYEQYF. In nucleotides, the CDR3 is TGTGCCAGCAGTCACTCCTACGAGCAGTACTTC.

V usage is TRBV9 and J usage is TRBJ1-2; tentative D call: TRBD1 (5 bases). This CDR3 comprises 20 residues. In germline, CDR1 is SGDLS, CDR2 YYNGEE. Trimming removed 4 bases at V and 3 bases at J, with 31 bases between. As DNA, the CDR3 is TGTGCCAGCAGCCTCCGAGGATACGGCAGGGTGGAGAAAAACGACTATGGCTACACCTTC. It codes for CASSLRGYGRVEKNDYGYTF.

CDR3 loop: CASSLIGEGNQPQHF. CDR3 DNA: TGTGCCAGCAGTTTGATAGGGGAGGGGAATCAGCCCCAGCATTTT. This sequence joins TRBV27 and TRBJ1-5; D possibly corresponds to TRBD1 (5 bases). Deletions cut 3 bases from V and 4 bases from J, with 13 bases between. CDR1 and CDR2 from the germline V gene are MNHEY and SMNVEV (reference sequence). CDR3 length: 15 amino acids.

This chain uses TRBV11-2 with TRBJ1-4, with D possibly TRBD1 on 6 matching bases. Germline V gene data show CDR1 as SGHAT and CDR2 as FQNNGV. The CDR3 sequence is 16 residues long. The V and J ends lost 4 bases and 6 bases respectively, with 18 bases between them. The CDR3 DNA is TGTGCCAGCAGCTCGGGGGCCGGGACGGCACATGAAAAACTGTTTTTT. Amino acids: CASSSGAGTAHEKLFF.

This chain uses TRBV7-9 with TRBJ2-5; weak D call: TRBD2 (5 bases). CDR3 length: 14 residues. Germline V gene lookup returns CDR1 SEHNR and CDR2 FQNEAQ (reference sequence). Trimming shortened V by 1 base and J by 5 bases, and 11 bases separated the two germline ends. The CDR3 nucleotides are TGTGCCAGCAGCTTAGTGGACGGCGGGGAGACCCAGTACTTC. Amino acids: CASSLVDGGETQYF. The variable domain in full, with the rest retrieved from reference TRBV7-9 and TRBJ2-5, is DTGVSQNPRHKITKRGQNVTFRCDPISEHNRLYWYRQTLGQGPEFLTYFQNEAQLEKSRLLSDRFSAERPKGSFSTLEIQRTEQGDSAMYLCASSLVDGGETQYFGPGTRLLVL.

The rearrangement links TRBV10-3 to TRBJ2-3; D is possibly TRBD2 (6 bases). There are 17 residues in the CDR3. The germline V gene encodes CDR1 ENHRY and CDR2 SYGVKD. V dropped 6 bases and J dropped 2 bases, with 21 bases sitting between them. CDR3 in amino acids: CAISGAAMRGLTDTQYF. The CDR3, as DNA: TGTGCCATCAGCGGGGCCGCCATGCGGGGCCTCACAGATACGCAGTATTTT.

This chain uses TRBV19 with TRBJ2-7, with a possible D match to TRBD2 (6 bases). Trimming removed 4 bases at V and 0 bases at J, with 16 bases between. CDR3 size: 16 residues. Germline CDR1 is LNHDA and CDR2 is SQIVND (reference sequence). The chain's CDR3 is CASSRTRDFSSYEQYF. For the CDR3, the DNA is TGTGCCAGTAGTAGAACCCGGGACTTCTCCTCCTACGAGCAGTACTTC.

The CDR3 sequence: CASSLVSAISSYNEQFF. The CDR3 nucleotides are TGCGCCAGCAGCTTGGTCTCCGCGATTAGCTCCTACAATGAGCAGTTCTTC. The chain employs TRBV5-1 and TRBJ2-1; D not certain. The CDR3 extends over 17 amino acids. The V and J ends lost 0 bases and 0 bases respectively, with 13 bases between them. Germline V gene data show CDR1 as SGHRS and CDR2 as YFSETQ.

J is TRBJ2-5 and V is TRBV5-6; D gene unclear. V was shortened by 3 bases and J by 0 bases, with 3 bases between the two germline ends. The CDR3 runs to 12 residues. Germline values: CDR1 SGHDT, CDR2 YYEEEE. CDR3 coding DNA: TGTGCCAGCAGCTGGGACCAAGAGACCCAGTACTTC. Translating it yields CASSWDQETQYF.

This clone was counted a single time. The rearrangement links TRBV27 to TRBJ1-6; no clear D. Trimming stripped 4 bases from V and 7 bases from J, with 8 bases between. CDR3 size: 13 residues. CDR1 is MNHEY, CDR2 SMNVEV, per germline (reference sequence). Here the CDR3 DNA reads TGTGCCAGCAGTTCCTTCATAAATTCACCCCTCCACTTT. This translates into CASSSFINSPLHF.

J is TRBJ1-1 and V is TRBV4-3; 8 bases agree with TRBD1. The germline CDR1 and CDR2 sequences are LGHNA and YSLEER. V gave up 5 bases and J gave up 4 bases; unmatched junction bases: 9. CDR3 length: 15 residues. This CDR3 reads CASSSWTGWTTEAFF. CDR3 DNA sequence: TGCGCCAGCAGCAGTTGGACAGGGTGGACCACTGAAGCTTTCTTT.

The chain is built from TRBV7-9 and TRBJ2-5; no clear D gene. The CDR3 loop spans 17 amino acids. Deletions cut 5 bases from V and 4 bases from J, with 23 bases between. The germline V gene encodes CDR1 SEHNR and CDR2 FQNEAQ (reference sequence). CDR3 protein: CASSHPQIPPEAETQYF. CDR3 bases: TGTGCCAGCAGCCACCCCCAGATCCCCCCTGAGGCAGAGACCCAGTACTTC.

The table lists this clone with a count of one. The V gene is TRBV9, the J gene TRBJ1-2; 7 bases are a match to TRBD1. The CDR3 loop spans 14 amino acids. Germline values: CDR1 SGDLS, CDR2 YYNGEE. J gave up 5 bases and V 4 bases, and 8 bases lay outside the gene matches. The CDR3 sequence is CASSSRPGQYGYTF. The CDR3 nucleotides are TGTGCCAGCAGCTCGCGCCCGGGACAGTATGGCTACACCTTC.

Of note for this clone: The same CDR3 is also encoded by other DNA sequences in this sample. This CDR3 is CASSSLTGDTEAFF. The DNA of the CDR3 is TGTGCCAGTAGTTCTCTGACAGGAGACACTGAAGCTTTCTTT. This chain uses TRBV19 with TRBJ1-1; the D gene is possibly TRBD1 (6 bases). CDR1 and CDR2 from the germline V gene are LNHDA and SQIVND (reference sequence). The CDR3 has 14 residues. V lost 5 bases to trimming and J lost 3 bases, with 13 bases between them.

This clone showed up just once. This rearrangement joins TRBV5-1 to TRBJ2-7, with 8 bases aligning to TRBD1. Trimming cost V 4 bases and J 5 bases; bases outside gene matches: 5. Germline V lookup: CDR1 SGHRS, CDR2 YFSETQ. The CDR3 totals 13 residues. For the CDR3, the DNA is TGCGCCAGCAGCCGACAGGGGTACGACGAGCAGTACTTC. This codes for CASSRQGYDEQYF.

This chain links TRBV9 with TRBJ1-2, with no clear D. Trimming took off 4 bases at V and 1 base at J, with 17 bases between the two ends. This CDR3 is built from 16 residues. Germline-derived CDR1 and CDR2 are SGDLS and YYNGEE. This CDR3 reads CASSPLGEGINYGYTF. DNA of the CDR3: TGTGCCAGCAGCCCGCTCGGGGAGGGAATTAACTATGGCTACACCTTC.

This clone came up a few times. The chain joins TRBV29-1 to TRBJ2-7; perhaps D is TRBD1 or TRBD2 (5 bases each). Deletions cut 6 bases from V and 0 bases from J, with 9 bases between. The CDR3 loop spans 12 amino acids. CDR1 and CDR2 from the germline V gene are SQVTM and ANQGSEA. The CDR3 DNA follows: TGCAGCGTAAGAGGGGCCTCCTACGAGCAGTACTTC. Translated, it gives CSVRGASYEQYF.

This chain uses TRBV10-3 with TRBJ2-3; D is ambiguous. The V end was cut by 11 bases, the J end by 2 bases, with 14 bases between. The length of the CDR3 is 13 residues. The germline CDR1 and CDR2 sequences are ENHRY and SYGVKD. This CDR3 is CASNPSDTDTQYF. CDR3 sequence (DNA): TGTGCCTCCAATCCGTCTGACACAGATACGCAGTATTTT.

The CDR3 sequence: CASSFLSPASVSEQYF. Written as DNA, the CDR3 is TGTGCCAGCAGTTTTCTCTCTCCTGCCTCGGTGTCCGAGCAGTACTTC. The chain employs TRBV28 and TRBJ2-7; D uncertain. The germline CDR1 and CDR2 sequences are MDHEN and SYDVKM. The CDR3 spans 16 residues. V lost 3 bases and J 6 bases, leaving 21 bases between the germline ends.

The V call is TRBV11-3, the J call TRBJ2-7; D uncertain. Trimming took off 1 base at V and 3 bases at J, with 7 bases between the two ends. CDR1 is SGHNT and CDR2 is YENEEA in the germline V gene. This CDR3 contains 13 residues. The CDR3 DNA reads TGTGCCAGCAGCTTAGCAGAAGGCTACGAGCAGTACTTC. Its translation: CASSLAEGYEQYF.